This paragraph covers one T cell receptor (beta chain) sequence. Original handling: Estimation of nucleated cell counts relied on the amplification of reference gene primers. Data came from immunoSEQ multiplex PCR; TCRdb stores just in-frame clones and leaves some out. V and J calls and clone size are those listed in that table; D and trimming were worked out from the DNA. This table has some 170,000 clones, around 90% appearing once. The CDR3 covers 15 residues. Germline V gene lookup returns CDR1 LNHDA and CDR2 SQIVND (reference sequence). V was pared by 5 bases and J by 3 bases, with 7 bases of the junction left unmatched. The data were taken from a study of blood T cell repertoires in COVID-19. In the study overall: Acute and convalescent COVID-19 specimens originated in the United States, Italy and Spain. The analysed material was cDNA or gDNA that came from T cells, B-cell-depleted T cells, or PBMCs.

V usage is TRBV19 and J usage is TRBJ2-1, with 7 bases identical to TRBD2. The sequenced sample was peripheral blood. The sequence derives from a woman aged 50 to 60 with acute or convalescent COVID-19. CDR3 sequence (DNA): TGTGCCAGTAGTCCCCCTAGCGGTATCTACAATGAGCAGTTCTTC. It is translated as CASSPPSGIYNEQFF.